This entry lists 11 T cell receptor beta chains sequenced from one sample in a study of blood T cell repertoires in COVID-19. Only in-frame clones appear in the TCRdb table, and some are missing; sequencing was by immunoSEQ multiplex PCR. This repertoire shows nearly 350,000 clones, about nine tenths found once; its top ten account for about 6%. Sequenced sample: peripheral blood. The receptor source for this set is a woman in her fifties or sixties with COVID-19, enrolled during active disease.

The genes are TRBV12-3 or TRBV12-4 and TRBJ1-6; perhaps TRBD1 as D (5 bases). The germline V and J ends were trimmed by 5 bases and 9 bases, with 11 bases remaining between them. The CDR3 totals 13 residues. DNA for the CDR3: TGTGCCAGCAGTCGTCAGGGTGTTTCACCCCTCCACTTT. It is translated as CASSRQGVSPLHF.

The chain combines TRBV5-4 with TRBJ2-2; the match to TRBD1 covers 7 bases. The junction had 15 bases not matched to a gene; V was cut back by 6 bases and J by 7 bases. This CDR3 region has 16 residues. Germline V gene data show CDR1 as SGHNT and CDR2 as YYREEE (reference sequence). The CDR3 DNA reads TGTGCCAGCACCTCCCTGGGACAGCTCCCGGTCGGGGAGCTGTTTTTT. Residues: CASTSLGQLPVGELFF.

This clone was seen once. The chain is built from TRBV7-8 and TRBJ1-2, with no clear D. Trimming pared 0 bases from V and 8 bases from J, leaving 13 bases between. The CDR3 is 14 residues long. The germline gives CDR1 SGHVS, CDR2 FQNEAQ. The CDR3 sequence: CASSLARLGGGYTF. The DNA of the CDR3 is TGTGCCAGCAGCTTAGCCAGACTAGGTGGAGGCTACACCTTC.

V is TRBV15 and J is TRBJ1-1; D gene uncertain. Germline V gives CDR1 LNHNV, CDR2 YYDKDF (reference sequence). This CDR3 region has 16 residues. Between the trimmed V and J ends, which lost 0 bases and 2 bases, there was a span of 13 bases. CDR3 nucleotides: TGTGCCACCAGCAGAGATCAATACTTGGTTAACACTGAAGCTTTCTTT. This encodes CATSRDQYLVNTEAFF.

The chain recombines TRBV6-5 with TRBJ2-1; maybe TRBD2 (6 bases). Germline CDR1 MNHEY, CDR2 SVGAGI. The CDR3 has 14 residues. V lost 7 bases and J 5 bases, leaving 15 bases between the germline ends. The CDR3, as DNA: TGTGCCAGCACCCCCCTCGGGACTCACAATGAGCAGTTCTTC. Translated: CASTPLGTHNEQFF.

The DNA of the CDR3 is TGTGCCAGCAGCAGAGGGACAGGGGTCAATGAGCAGTTCTTC. The encoded protein is CASSRGTGVNEQFF. V gene TRBV6-5 combines with J gene TRBJ2-1, with TRBD1 identical over 10 bases. The CDR3 has 14 residues. The trim removed 6 bases at V and 6 bases at J, leaving 5 bases unmatched. Germline assignment: CDR1 MNHEY and CDR2 SVGAGI.

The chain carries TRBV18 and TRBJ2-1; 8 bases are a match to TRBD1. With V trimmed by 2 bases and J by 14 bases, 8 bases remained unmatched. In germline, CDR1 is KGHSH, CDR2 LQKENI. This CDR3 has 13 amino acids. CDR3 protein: CASSPGDRGIEFF. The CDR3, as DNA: TGTGCCAGCTCACCAGGCGACAGGGGAATAGAGTTCTTC. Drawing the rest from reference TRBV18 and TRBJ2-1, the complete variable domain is NAGVMQNPRHLVRRRGQEARLRCSPMKGHSHVYWYRQLPEEGLKFMVYLQKENIIDESGMPKERFSAEFPKEGPSILRIQQVVRGDSAAYFCASSPGDRGIEFFGPGTRLTVL.

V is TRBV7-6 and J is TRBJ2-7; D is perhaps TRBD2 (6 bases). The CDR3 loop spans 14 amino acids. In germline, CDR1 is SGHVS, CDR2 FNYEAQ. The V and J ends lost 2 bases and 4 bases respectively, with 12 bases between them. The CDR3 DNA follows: TGTGCCAGCAGCTTACCTGGACTAACGTACGAGCAGTACTTC. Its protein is CASSLPGLTYEQYF.

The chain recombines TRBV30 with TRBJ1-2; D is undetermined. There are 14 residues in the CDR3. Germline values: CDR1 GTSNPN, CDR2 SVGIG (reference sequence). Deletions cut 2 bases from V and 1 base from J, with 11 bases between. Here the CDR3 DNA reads TGTGCCTGGAGTTCGCGGTCGATTAACTATGGCTACACCTTC. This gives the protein CAWSSRSINYGYTF.

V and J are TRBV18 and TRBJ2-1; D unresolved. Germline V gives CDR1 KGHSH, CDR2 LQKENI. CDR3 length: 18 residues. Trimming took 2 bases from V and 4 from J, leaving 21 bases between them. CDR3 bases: TGTGCCAGCTCACCAGTTTCCCGGAGCCCCAGTGGGTACAATGAGCAGTTCTTC. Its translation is CASSPVSRSPSGYNEQFF.

The CDR3 loop reads CASSLIAGGTDTQYF. For the CDR3, the DNA is TGTGCCAGCAGCTTAATAGCGGGAGGGACAGATACGCAGTATTTT. This sequence joins TRBV11-2 and TRBJ2-3; 11 nucleotides agree with TRBD2. J lost 3 bases, V lost 2 bases, and 1 base had no gene match. Germline-derived CDR1 and CDR2 are SGHAT and FQNNGV. This CDR3 is 15 amino acids long.